What follows describes a single T cell receptor beta chain. The source of the sample is a study of cytomegalovirus exposure and HLA in healthy donors. Profiled with immunoSEQ multiplex PCR; TCRdb holds only in-frame clones, not every one. The sample lists fewer than 400,000 clones; 86% were seen once. Germline CDR1 reads SGHNT; CDR2 reads YYREEE (reference sequence). This CDR3 region has 12 residues. The V gene lost 3 bases and the J gene lost 8 bases, with 11 bases spanning the gap. This chain joins TRBV5-4 and TRBJ1-2; no clear D gene. The sequence derives from a woman aged 18 to 35 in good health and CMV-seronegative. The specimen was PBMCs. CDR3 amino acids: CASSSGGVGYTF. DNA of the CDR3: TGTGCCAGCAGCTCGGGCGGGGTCGGCTACACCTTC.